These 3 T cell receptor beta chains were sequenced from one sample in a study of cytomegalovirus exposure and HLA in healthy donors. The study ran its PCR with 60 Vbeta and 13 Jbeta primers. Profiled with immunoSEQ multiplex PCR; TCRdb holds only in-frame clones, not every one. The table shows some 90,000 clones, with about 81% occurring only once. Sequenced: PBMCs. Receptors originate from a man aged 40-49 years in good health and CMV-seronegative.

This clone was observed a few times. V is TRBV19 and J is TRBJ2-5; D unclear. The V gene's germline CDR1 is LNHDA and CDR2 SQIVND (reference sequence). The CDR3 is made up of 13 amino acids. The V gene lost 3 bases and the J gene lost 5 bases, with 10 bases spanning the gap. CDR3 sequence: CASSIVRSETQYF. The CDR3 DNA is TGTGCCAGTAGTATTGTGCGTAGCGAGACCCAGTACTTC.

This chain uses TRBV10-3 with TRBJ2-2; 10 bases align to TRBD1. V was pared by 9 bases and J by 6 bases, with 1 base of the junction left unmatched. The CDR3 covers 12 residues. Germline V gene lookup returns CDR1 ENHRY and CDR2 SYGVKD. The CDR3 loop is CAMGQGPGELFF. CDR3 coding DNA: TGTGCCATGGGACAGGGGCCCGGGGAGCTGTTTTTT.

The chain recombines TRBV5-4 with TRBJ2-3, with 9 bases aligning to TRBD1. Looked up from germline, CDR1 is SGHNT and CDR2 is YYREEE (reference sequence). The CDR3 length is 17 residues. J was trimmed by 6 bases and V by 0 bases; bases with no gene match: 11. CDR3 residues: CASSLAVRTGARDTQYF. DNA of the CDR3: TGTGCCAGCAGCTTGGCTGTCAGGACAGGGGCACGGGATACGCAGTATTTT. The full variable domain, its missing parts supplied by reference TRBV5-4 and TRBJ2-3, is ETGVTQSPTHLIKTRGQQVTLRCSSQSGHNTVSWYQQALGQGPQFIFQYYREEENGRGNFPPRFSGLQFPNYSSELNVNALELDDSALYLCASSLAVRTGARDTQYFGPGTRLTVL.